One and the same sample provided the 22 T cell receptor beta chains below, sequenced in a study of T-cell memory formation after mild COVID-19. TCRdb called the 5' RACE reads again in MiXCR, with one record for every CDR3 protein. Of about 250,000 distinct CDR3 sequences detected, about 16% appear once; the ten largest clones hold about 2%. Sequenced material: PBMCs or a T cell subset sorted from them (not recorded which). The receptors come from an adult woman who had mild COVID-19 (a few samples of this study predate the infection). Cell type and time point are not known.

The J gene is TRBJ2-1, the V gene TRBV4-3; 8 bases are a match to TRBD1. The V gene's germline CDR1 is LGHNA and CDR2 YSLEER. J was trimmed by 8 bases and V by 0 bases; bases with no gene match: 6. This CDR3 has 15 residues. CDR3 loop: CASSQERTGTDEQFF. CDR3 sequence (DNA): TGCGCCAGCAGCCAAGAGAGGACAGGGACAGATGAGCAGTTCTTC.

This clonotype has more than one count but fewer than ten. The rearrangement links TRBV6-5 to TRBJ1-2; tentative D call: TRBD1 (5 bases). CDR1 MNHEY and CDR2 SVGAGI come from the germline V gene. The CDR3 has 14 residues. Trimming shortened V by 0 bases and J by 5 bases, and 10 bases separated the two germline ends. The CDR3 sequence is CASSYSGEAYGYTF. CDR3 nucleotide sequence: TGTGCCAGCAGTTACTCAGGGGAGGCGTATGGCTACACCTTC.

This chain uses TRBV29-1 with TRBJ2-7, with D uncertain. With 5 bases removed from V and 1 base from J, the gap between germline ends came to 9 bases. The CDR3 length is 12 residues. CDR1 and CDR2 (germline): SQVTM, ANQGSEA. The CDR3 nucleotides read TGCAGCGTTCAGGCCCCTTCCTACGAGCAGTACTTC. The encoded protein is CSVQAPSYEQYF.

The CDR3 spells CATSPSVFTGELFF. DNA for the CDR3: TGTGCCACCAGTCCTAGCGTTTTTACCGGGGAGCTGTTTTTT. The rearrangement uses TRBV24-1 and TRBJ2-2, with D perhaps matching TRBD2 (6 bases). The CDR3 spans 14 residues. The germline gives CDR1 KGHDR, CDR2 SFDVKD. The V gene lost 6 bases and the J gene lost 5 bases, with 12 bases spanning the gap.

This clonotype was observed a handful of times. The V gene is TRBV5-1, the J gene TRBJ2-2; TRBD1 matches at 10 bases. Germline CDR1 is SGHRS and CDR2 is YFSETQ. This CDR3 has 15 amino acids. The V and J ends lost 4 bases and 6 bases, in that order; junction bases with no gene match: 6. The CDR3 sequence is CASSQRTGGPGELFF. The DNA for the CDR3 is TGCGCCAGCAGCCAAAGGACAGGGGGACCCGGGGAGCTGTTTTTT.

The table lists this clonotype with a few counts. The CDR3 DNA reads TGTGCCATCAGTGATCAAAGAGCGGCGCAAGAGACCCAGTACTTC. Its translation: CAISDQRAAQETQYF. The chain links TRBV10-3 to TRBJ2-5, with a possible D match to TRBD2 (5 bases). Germline CDR1 and CDR2: ENHRY and SYGVKD. Deletions cut 3 bases from V and 2 bases from J, with 13 bases between. The CDR3 consists of 15 residues.

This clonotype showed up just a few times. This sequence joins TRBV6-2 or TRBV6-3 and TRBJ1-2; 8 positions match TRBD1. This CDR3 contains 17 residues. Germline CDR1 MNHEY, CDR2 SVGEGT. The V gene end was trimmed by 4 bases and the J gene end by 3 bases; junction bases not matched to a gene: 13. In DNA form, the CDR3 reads TGTGCCAGCAGTTCCGGACACCGGGACAGGAATCACTATGGCTACACCTTC. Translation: CASSSGHRDRNHYGYTF.

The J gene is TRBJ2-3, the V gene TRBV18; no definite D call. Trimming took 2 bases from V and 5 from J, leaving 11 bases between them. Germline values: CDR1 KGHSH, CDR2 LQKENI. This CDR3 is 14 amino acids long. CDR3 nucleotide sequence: TGTGCCAGCTCACCAGCCAGTACGGGAGATACGCAGTATTTT. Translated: CASSPASTGDTQYF.

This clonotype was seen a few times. The CDR3 DNA reads as TGTGCCAGCAGCTCAATGACAGCCACCGGGGAGCTGTTTTTT. It yields the protein CASSSMTATGELFF. This rearrangement joins TRBV7-8 to TRBJ2-2; TRBD1 is a possible D gene (5 bases). The CDR3 spans 14 residues. Per germline, CDR1 SGHVS and CDR2 FQNEAQ. V lost 4 bases and J lost 4, with 10 bases in between.

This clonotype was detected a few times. CDR3: CASKDDPGQGSYEQYF. The DNA of the CDR3 is TGCGCCAGCAAGGACGACCCGGGACAGGGATCCTACGAGCAGTACTTC. V is TRBV5-1 and J is TRBJ2-7, with 9 bases matching TRBD1. Trimming at V came to 6 bases and at J to 1 base, leaving 11 bases not matched to a gene. CDR1 and CDR2 from the germline V gene are SGHRS and YFSETQ. This CDR3 region has 16 residues.

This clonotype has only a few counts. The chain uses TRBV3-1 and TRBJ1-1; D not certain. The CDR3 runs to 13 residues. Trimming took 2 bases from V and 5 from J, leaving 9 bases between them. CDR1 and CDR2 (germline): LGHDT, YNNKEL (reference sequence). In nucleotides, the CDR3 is TGTGCCAGCAGCCAAATCGGGGTAACTGAAGCTTTCTTT. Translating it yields CASSQIGVTEAFF.

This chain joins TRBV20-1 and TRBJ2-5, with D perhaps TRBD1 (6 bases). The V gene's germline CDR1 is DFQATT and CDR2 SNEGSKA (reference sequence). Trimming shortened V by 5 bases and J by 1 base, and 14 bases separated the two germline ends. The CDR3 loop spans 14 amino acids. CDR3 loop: CSADGTPPQETQYF. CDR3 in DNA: TGCAGTGCTGATGGGACACCTCCCCAAGAGACCCAGTACTTC.

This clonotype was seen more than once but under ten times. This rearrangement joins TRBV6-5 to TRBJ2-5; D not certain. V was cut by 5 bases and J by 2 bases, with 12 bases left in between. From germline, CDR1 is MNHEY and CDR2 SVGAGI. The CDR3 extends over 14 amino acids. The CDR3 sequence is CASSPEDFQETQYF. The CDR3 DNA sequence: TGTGCCAGCAGTCCCGAGGATTTTCAAGAGACCCAGTACTTC.

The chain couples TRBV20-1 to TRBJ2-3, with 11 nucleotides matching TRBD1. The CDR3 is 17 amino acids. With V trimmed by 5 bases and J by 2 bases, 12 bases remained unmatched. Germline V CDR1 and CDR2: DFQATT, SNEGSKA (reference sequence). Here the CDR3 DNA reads TGCAGTGCTCGCTCCCCGGGACAGGGGGGAAACACAGATACGCAGTATTTT. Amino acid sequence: CSARSPGQGGNTDTQYF.

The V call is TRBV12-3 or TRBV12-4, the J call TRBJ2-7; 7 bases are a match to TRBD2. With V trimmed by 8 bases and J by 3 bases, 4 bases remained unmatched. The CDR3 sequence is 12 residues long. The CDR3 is CASSVAGYEQYF. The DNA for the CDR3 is TGTGCCAGCTCAGTAGCGGGCTACGAGCAGTACTTC.

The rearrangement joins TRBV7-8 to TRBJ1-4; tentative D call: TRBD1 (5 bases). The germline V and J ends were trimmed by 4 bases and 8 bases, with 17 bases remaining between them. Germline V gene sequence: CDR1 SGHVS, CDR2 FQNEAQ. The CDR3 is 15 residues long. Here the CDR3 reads CASSSRGLEEEKLFF. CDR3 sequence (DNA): TGTGCCAGCAGCTCGAGGGGCCTCGAAGAAGAAAAACTGTTTTTT.

This CDR3 is CASSLTQVTDTQYF. CDR3 sequence (DNA): TGTGCCAGCTCACTTACCCAGGTCACAGATACGCAGTATTTT. The chain recombines TRBV18 with TRBJ2-3; no firm D call. The CDR3 contains 14 residues. The V gene lost 4 bases and the J gene lost 2 bases, with 10 bases spanning the gap. From germline, CDR1 is KGHSH and CDR2 LQKENI.

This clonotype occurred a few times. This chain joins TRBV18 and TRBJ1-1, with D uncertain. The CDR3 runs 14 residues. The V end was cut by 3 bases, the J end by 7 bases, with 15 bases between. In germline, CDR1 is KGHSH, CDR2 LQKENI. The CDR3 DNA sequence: TGTGCCAGCTCACCTCCGGGGAATTTGGTTGAAGCTTTCTTT. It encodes CASSPPGNLVEAFF.

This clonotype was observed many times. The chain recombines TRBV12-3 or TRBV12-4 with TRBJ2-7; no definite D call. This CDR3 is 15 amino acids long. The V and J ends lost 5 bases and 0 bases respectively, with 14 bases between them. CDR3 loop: CASSHSGLSSYEQYF. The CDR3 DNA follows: TGTGCCAGCAGTCATTCGGGCCTAAGCTCCTACGAGCAGTACTTC.

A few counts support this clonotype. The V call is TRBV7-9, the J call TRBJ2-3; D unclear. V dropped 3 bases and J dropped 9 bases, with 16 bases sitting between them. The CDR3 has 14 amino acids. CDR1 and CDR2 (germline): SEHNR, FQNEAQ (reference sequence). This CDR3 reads CASSFALVPETQYF. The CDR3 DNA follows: TGTGCCAGCAGCTTCGCTCTAGTGCCTGAAACGCAGTATTTT.

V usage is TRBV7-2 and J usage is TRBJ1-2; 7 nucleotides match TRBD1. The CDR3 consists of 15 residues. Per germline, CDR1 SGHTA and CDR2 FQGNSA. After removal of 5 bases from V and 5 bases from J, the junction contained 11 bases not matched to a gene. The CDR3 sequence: CASSPATGTAYGYTF. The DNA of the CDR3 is TGTGCCAGCAGCCCTGCTACCGGGACAGCGTATGGCTACACCTTC.

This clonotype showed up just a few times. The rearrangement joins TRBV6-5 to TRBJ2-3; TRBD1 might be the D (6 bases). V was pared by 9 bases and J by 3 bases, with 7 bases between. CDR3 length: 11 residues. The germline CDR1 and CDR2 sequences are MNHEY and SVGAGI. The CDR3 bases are TGTGCCAGGCAGGGGACAGATACGCAGTATTTT. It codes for CARQGTDTQYF.